This record looks at one T cell receptor (beta chain) sequence and its context. Its antigen remains unidentified. RNA transcripts served as the template for amplifying TCR beta CDR3 regions. The primer set for the first-round RT-PCR of the TCR CDR3 was HTBI. In TCRdb, the multiplex PCR reads were re-called with MiXCR into one record per CDR3 protein. The sample has about 270,000 distinct CDR3 sequences; roughly 22% are singletons. The entry originates in a study of T cells in Graves' hyperthyroidism and ophthalmopathy. Whole-study findings and limits: Expanded thyroid clonotypes (above 0.001) were mostly also found in blood.

Germline V CDR1 and CDR2: LNHDA, SQIVND (reference sequence). Trimming removed 5 bases from V and 2 bases from J, with 13 bases in between. The CDR3 has 15 residues. Uncontrolled infection, other autoimmune disease, pregnancy or lactation excluded patients. The study based diagnoses on clinical symptoms, serum thyroxine and TRAb, thyroid ultrasound and orbital computed tomography. From approximately 9.1 ml of fresh peripheral blood, PBMCs were isolated. The sequenced sample consisted of blood. This clonotype was obtained from a man aged 25-45 years with Graves' ophthalmopathy. V gene TRBV19 combines with J gene TRBJ1-5; unclear D gene. The CDR3 loop reads CASSRGPSGNQPQHF. The DNA for the CDR3 is TGTGCCAGTAGTCGGGGTCCGTCGGGCAATCAGCCCCAGCATTTT.